This T cell receptor beta chain was recorded in a study of T cells in Graves' hyperthyroidism and ophthalmopathy. V lost 6 bases and J 1 base, leaving 12 bases between the germline ends. Germline V gene data show CDR1 as SGHTA and CDR2 as FQGNSA. The CDR3 length is 14 residues. Amplified TCR beta CDR3 regions derived from RNA transcripts. The study used the HTBI primer set for a first-round RT-PCR of the TCR CDR3. MiXCR was run by TCRdb on the multiplex PCR reads, yielding one entry per CDR3 protein. The data show 650,000 to 850,000 distinct CDR3 sequences, under 20% seen once. The chain carries TRBV7-2 and TRBJ2-5; tentative D call: TRBD1 (5 bases). The sequenced sample was blood. The TCR originated in a woman aged 50 to 60 with Graves' hyperthyroidism that later progressed to Graves' ophthalmopathy. The CDR3 spells CASRIWGSQETQYF. The CDR3 DNA reads TGTGCCAGCAGGATATGGGGCAGCCAAGAGACCCAGTACTTC.